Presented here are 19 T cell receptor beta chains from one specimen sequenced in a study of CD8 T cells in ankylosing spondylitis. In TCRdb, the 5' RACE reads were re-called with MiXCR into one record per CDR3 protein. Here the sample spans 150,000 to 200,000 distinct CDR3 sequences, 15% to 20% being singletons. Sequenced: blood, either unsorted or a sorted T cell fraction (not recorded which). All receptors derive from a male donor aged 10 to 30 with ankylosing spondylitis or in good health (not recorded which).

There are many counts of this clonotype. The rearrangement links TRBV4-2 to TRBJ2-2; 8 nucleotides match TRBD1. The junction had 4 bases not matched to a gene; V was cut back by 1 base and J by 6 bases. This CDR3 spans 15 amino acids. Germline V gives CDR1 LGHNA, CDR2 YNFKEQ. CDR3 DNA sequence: TGTGCCAGCAGCCAAGGTGGACAGGGAGCCGGGGAGCTGTTTTTT. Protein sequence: CASSQGGQGAGELFF.

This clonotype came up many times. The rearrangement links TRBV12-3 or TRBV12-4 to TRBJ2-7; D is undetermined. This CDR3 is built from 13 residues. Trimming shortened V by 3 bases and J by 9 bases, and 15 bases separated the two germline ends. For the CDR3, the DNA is TGTGCCAGCAGTTTTTATAGTAGCCCTGTGCAGTACTTC. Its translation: CASSFYSSPVQYF.

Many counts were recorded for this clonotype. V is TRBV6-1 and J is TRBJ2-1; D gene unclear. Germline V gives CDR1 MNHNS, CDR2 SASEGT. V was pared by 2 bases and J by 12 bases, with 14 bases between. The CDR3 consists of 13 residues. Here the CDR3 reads CASSESRNLGQFF. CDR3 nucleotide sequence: TGTGCCAGCAGTGAAAGCCGGAATCTTGGGCAGTTCTTC.

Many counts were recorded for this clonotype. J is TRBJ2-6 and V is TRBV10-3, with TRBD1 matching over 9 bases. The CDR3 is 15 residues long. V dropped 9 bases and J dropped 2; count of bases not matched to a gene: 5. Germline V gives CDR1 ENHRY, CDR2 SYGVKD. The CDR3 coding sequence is TGTGCCATGGGGACAGGGATAGCTGGGGCCAACGTCCTGACTTTC. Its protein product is CAMGTGIAGANVLTF.

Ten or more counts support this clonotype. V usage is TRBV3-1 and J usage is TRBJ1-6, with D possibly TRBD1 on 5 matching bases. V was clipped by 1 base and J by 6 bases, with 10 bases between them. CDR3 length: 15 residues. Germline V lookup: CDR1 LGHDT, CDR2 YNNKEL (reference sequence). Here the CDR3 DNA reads TGTGCCAGCAGCCAAGTGGGGGGGAGTAATTCACCCCTCCACTTT. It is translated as CASSQVGGSNSPLHF.

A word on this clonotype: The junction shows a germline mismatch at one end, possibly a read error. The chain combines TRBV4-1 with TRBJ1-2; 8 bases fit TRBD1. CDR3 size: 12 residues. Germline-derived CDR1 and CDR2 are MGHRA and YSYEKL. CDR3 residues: CASSFPSGQAIF. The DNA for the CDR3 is TGCGCCAGCAGCTTCCCCTCGGGACAGGCGATCTTC.

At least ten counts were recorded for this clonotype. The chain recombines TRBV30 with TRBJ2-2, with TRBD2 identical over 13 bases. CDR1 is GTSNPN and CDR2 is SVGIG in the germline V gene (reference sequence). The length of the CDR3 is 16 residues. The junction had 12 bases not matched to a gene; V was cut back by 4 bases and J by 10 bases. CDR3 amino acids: CAWKQGLAGRYEELFF. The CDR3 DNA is TGTGCCTGGAAACAGGGACTAGCGGGAAGATACGAGGAGCTGTTTTTT.

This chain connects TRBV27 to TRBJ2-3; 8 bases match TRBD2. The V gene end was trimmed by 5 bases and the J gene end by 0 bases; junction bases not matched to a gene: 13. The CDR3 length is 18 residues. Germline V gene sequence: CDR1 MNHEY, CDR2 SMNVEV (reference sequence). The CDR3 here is CASSDQPLAELSTDTQYF. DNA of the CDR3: TGTGCCAGCAGTGACCAACCACTAGCGGAACTTAGCACAGATACGCAGTATTTT.

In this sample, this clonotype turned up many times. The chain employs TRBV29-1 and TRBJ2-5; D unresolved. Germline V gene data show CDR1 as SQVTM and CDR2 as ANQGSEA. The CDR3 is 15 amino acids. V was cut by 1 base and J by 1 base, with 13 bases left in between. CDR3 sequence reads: CSVEGGPGFQETQYF. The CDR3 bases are TGCAGCGTTGAAGGAGGACCGGGCTTCCAAGAGACCCAGTACTTC. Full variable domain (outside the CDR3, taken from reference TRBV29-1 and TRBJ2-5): SAVISQKPSRDICQRGTSLTIQCQVDSQVTMMFWYRQQPGQSLTLIATANQGSEATYESGFVIDKFPISRPNLTFSTLTVSNMSPEDSSIYLCSVEGGPGFQETQYFGPGTRLLVL.

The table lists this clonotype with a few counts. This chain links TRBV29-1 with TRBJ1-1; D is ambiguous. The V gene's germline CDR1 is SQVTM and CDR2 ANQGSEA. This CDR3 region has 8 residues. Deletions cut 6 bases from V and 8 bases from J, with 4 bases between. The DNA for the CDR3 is TGCAGCGTGGGGGAAGCTTTCTTT. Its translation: CSVGEAFF.

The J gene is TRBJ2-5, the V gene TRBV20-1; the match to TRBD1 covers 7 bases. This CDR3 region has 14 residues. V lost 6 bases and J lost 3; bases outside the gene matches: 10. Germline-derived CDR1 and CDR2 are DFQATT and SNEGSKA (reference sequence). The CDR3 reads CSAGGDREKETQYF. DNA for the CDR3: TGCAGTGCAGGAGGCGACAGGGAAAAAGAGACCCAGTACTTC.

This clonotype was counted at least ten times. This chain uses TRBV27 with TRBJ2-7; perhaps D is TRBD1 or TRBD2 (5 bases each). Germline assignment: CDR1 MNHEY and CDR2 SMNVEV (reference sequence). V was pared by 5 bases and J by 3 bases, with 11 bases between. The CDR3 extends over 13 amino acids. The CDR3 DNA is TGTGCCAGCAGTCCAGGGACCATCTACGAGCAGTACTTC. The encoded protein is CASSPGTIYEQYF.

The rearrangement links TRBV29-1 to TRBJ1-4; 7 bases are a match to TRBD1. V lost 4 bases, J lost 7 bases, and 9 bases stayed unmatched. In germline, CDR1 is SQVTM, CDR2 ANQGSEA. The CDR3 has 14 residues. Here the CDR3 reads CSVADRAEGEKLFF. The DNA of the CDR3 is TGCAGCGTTGCCGACAGGGCGGAGGGTGAAAAACTGTTTTTT. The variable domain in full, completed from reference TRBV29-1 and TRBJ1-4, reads SAVISQKPSRDICQRGTSLTIQCQVDSQVTMMFWYRQQPGQSLTLIATANQGSEATYESGFVIDKFPISRPNLTFSTLTVSNMSPEDSSIYLCSVADRAEGEKLFFGSGTQLSVL.

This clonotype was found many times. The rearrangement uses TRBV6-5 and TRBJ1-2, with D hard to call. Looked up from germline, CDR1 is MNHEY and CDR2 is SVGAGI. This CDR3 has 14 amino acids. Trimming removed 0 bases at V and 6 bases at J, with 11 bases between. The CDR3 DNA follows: TGTGCCAGCAGTTACTCGAGATCCCGGGATGGCTACACCTTC. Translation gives CASSYSRSRDGYTF.

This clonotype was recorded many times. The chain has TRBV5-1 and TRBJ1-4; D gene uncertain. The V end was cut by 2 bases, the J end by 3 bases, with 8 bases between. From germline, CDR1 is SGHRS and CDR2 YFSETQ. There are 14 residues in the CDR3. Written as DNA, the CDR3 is TGCGCCAGCAGCTTATGGCAGTCTAATGAAAAACTGTTTTTT. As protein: CASSLWQSNEKLFF.

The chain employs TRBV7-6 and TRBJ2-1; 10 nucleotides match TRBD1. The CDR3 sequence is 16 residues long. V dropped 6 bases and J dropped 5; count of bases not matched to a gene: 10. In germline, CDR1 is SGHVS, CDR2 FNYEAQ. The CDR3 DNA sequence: TGTGCCAGCAGTGGCAAGACAGGGGGCTTAAACAATGAGCAGTTCTTC. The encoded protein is CASSGKTGGLNNEQFF.

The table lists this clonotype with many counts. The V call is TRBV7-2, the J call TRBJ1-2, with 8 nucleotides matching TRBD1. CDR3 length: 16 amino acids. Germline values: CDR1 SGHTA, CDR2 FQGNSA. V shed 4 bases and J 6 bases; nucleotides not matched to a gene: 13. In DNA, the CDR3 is TGTGCCAGCAGCTACTCCCCGGCAGGGGGCGGAGATGGCTACACCTTC. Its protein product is CASSYSPAGGGDGYTF.

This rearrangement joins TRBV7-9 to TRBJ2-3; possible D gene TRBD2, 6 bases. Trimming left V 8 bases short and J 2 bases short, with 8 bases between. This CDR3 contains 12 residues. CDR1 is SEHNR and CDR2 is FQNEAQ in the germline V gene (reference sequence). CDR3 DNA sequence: TGTGCCAGCGGGCGGGACACAGATACGCAGTATTTT. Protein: CASGRDTDTQYF.

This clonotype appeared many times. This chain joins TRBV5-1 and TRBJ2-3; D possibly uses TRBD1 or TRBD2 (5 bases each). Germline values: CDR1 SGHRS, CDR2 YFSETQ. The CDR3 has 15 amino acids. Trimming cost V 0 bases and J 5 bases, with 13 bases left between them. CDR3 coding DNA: TGCGCCAGCAGCTTGGCTGTGGGGGTGGGAGATACGCAGTATTTT. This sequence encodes CASSLAVGVGDTQYF.